A single sample is the source of the 28 T cell receptor beta chains below, sequenced in a study of blood T cell repertoires in COVID-19. Sequencing used immunoSEQ multiplex PCR; TCRdb keeps in-frame clones, though not all of them. Seen here are 190,000 or so clones, around 80% observed once, and the top ten hold around 2.8%. Specimen: peripheral blood. The receptors stem from a woman older than 75 with active or convalescent COVID-19.

This clone was seen more than once but under ten times. CDR3 sequence (DNA): TGTGCCAGCAGCCCCCCCGGGCTAGCCTATAGCACAGATACGCAGTATTTT. Its protein product is CASSPPGLAYSTDTQYF. This sequence joins TRBV7-9 and TRBJ2-3; possibly TRBD2 for D (5 bases). Germline V gives CDR1 SEHNR, CDR2 FQNEAQ (reference sequence). The V gene lost 5 bases and the J gene lost 0 bases, with 18 bases spanning the gap. The CDR3 totals 17 residues.

The gene calls are TRBV4-1 and TRBJ1-1; D is unresolved. Germline V gives CDR1 MGHRA, CDR2 YSYEKL. V was trimmed by 2 bases and J by 3 bases, leaving 7 bases between them. This CDR3 comprises 13 residues. CDR3 residues: CASSQRTDTEAFF. CDR3 bases: TGCGCCAGCAGCCAACGAACGGACACTGAAGCTTTCTTT.

The V gene is TRBV10-3, the J gene TRBJ2-3; 9 positions agree with TRBD1. The CDR3 is made up of 16 amino acids. The trim removed 3 bases at V and 2 bases at J, leaving 6 bases unmatched. In germline, CDR1 is ENHRY, CDR2 SYGVKD. The DNA for the CDR3 is TGTGCCATCAGTGACGAGACAGGGGGTTACACAGATACGCAGTATTTT. Translation gives CAISDETGGYTDTQYF.

The chain combines TRBV18 with TRBJ1-1, with D maybe TRBD1 (5 bases). The CDR3 has 13 amino acids. V was cut by 4 bases and J by 10 bases, with 16 bases left in between. The germline V gene encodes CDR1 KGHSH and CDR2 LQKENI. CDR3 sequence reads: CASSLTGWGGAFF. CDR3 nucleotide sequence: TGTGCCAGCTCACTCACCGGGTGGGGGGGAGCTTTCTTT.

The chain employs TRBV25-1 and TRBJ2-7, with TRBD2 matching 9 bases. J lost 2 bases, V lost 4 bases, and 6 bases had no gene match. The germline V gene has CDR1 MGHDK and CDR2 SYGVNS. This CDR3 is built from 15 residues. CDR3 residues: CASSASGAMPYEQYF. The CDR3 DNA sequence: TGTGCCAGCAGTGCTAGCGGGGCCATGCCCTACGAGCAGTACTTC.

Only one count was recorded for this clone. The chain has TRBV28 and TRBJ1-1; D gene unclear. Germline assignment: CDR1 MDHEN and CDR2 SYDVKM. The CDR3 loop spans 13 amino acids. Trimming removed 5 bases from V and 11 bases from J, with 18 bases in between. CDR3 sequence: CASSLFQASEAFF. CDR3 in DNA: TGTGCCAGCAGTCTATTTCAGGCGTCAGAGGCTTTCTTT. The full variable domain, in which reference TRBV28 and TRBJ1-1 provide the parts outside the CDR3, is DVKVTQSSRYLVKRTGEKVFLECVQDMDHENMFWYRQDPGLGLRLIYFSYDVKMKEKGDIPEGYSVSREKKERFSLILESASTNQTSMYLCASSLFQASEAFFGQGTRLTVV.

The rearrangement links TRBV4-2 to TRBJ2-2; 8 nucleotides agree with TRBD1. Germline CDR1 is LGHNA and CDR2 is YNFKEQ. Trimming at V came to 6 bases and at J to 4 bases, leaving 7 bases not matched to a gene. This CDR3 region has 15 residues. The CDR3 region has the DNA TGTGCCAGCAGTGCACAGGGGGTCTTCACCGGGGAGCTGTTTTTT. It yields the protein CASSAQGVFTGELFF.

This clone was observed a handful of times. V and J are TRBV27 and TRBJ1-5, with D perhaps matching TRBD1 (6 bases). Germline values: CDR1 MNHEY, CDR2 SMNVEV (reference sequence). The CDR3 extends over 16 amino acids. Trimming pared 6 bases from V and 2 bases from J, leaving 17 bases between. CDR3 loop: CASRRAGTRGNQPQHF. CDR3 nucleotide sequence: TGTGCCAGCAGAAGAGCCGGGACACGCGGCAATCAGCCCCAGCATTTT.

The chain has TRBV6-2 or TRBV6-3 and TRBJ1-1; TRBD1 agrees at 7 bases. Unmatched junction bases numbered 13, after V lost 5 bases and J lost 7 bases. The CDR3 runs 15 residues. Germline assignment: CDR1 MNHEY and CDR2 SVGEGT. CDR3 protein: CASSDFPDRSFEAFF. Written as DNA, the CDR3 is TGTGCCAGCAGTGACTTCCCGGACAGGAGCTTTGAAGCTTTCTTT.

The chain carries TRBV3-1 (or the pseudogene TRBV3-2) and TRBJ1-2, with D possibly being TRBD1 (5 bases). This CDR3 region has 15 residues. CDR1 and CDR2 from the germline V gene are LGHDT and YNNKEL (reference sequence). V shed 0 bases and J shed 3 bases, with 11 bases lying between them. CDR3 sequence: CASSQDRQGYYGYTF. CDR3 coding DNA: TGTGCCAGCAGCCAAGATAGGCAGGGCTACTATGGCTACACCTTC.

The chain recombines TRBV6-2 or TRBV6-3 with TRBJ2-7, with 9 bases fitting TRBD1. V was clipped by 2 bases and J by 0 bases; unmatched bases: 8. CDR3 length: 17 amino acids. Looked up from germline, CDR1 is MNHEY and CDR2 is SVGEGT. CDR3 region: CASSYHGTGPSSYEQYF. Here the CDR3 DNA reads TGTGCCAGCAGTTACCATGGGACAGGGCCGAGCTCCTACGAGCAGTACTTC.

This chain uses TRBV9 with TRBJ2-3; D uncertain. The CDR3 covers 15 residues. V gave up 2 bases and J gave up 2 bases, with 12 bases separating them. Germline CDR1 and CDR2: SGDLS and YYNGEE. This CDR3 reads CASSVTPQSTDTQYF. In nucleotides, the CDR3 is TGTGCCAGCAGCGTGACACCACAGTCCACAGATACGCAGTATTTT. Combining the CDR3 with reference TRBV9 and TRBJ2-3 gives the whole variable domain DSGVTQTPKHLITATGQRVTLRCSPRSGDLSVYWYQQSLDQGLQFLIQYYNGEERAKGNILERFSAQQFPDLHSELNLSSLELGDSALYFCASSVTPQSTDTQYFGPGTRLTVL.

V is TRBV28 and J is TRBJ1-2, with TRBD1 as a possible D gene (6 bases). V was cut by 11 bases and J by 4 bases, with 17 bases left in between. Germline CDR1 is MDHEN and CDR2 is SYDVKM. This CDR3 region has 13 residues. The CDR3 spells CAHGGAGGYGYTF. Written as DNA, the CDR3 is TGTGCCCACGGGGGGGCCGGGGGCTATGGCTACACCTTC.

V gene TRBV5-4 combines with J gene TRBJ2-3; 9 bases match TRBD2. Germline V gene sequence: CDR1 SGHNT, CDR2 YYREEE (reference sequence). The CDR3 totals 15 residues. J gave up 6 bases and V 3 bases, and 8 bases lay outside the gene matches. The CDR3 DNA reads TGTGCCAGCAGCTGGGGTATAGCGGGGGAGGATACGCAGTATTTT. This encodes CASSWGIAGEDTQYF.

The V call is TRBV28, the J call TRBJ2-3, with 9 bases fitting TRBD2. Trimming removed 7 bases from V and 5 bases from J; junction bases left unmatched: 13. CDR1 MDHEN and CDR2 SYDVKM come from the germline V gene. CDR3 length equals 16 residues. CDR3 loop: CASNPWRGGFGDTQYF. CDR3 DNA sequence: TGTGCCAGCAACCCATGGCGGGGGGGATTTGGAGATACGCAGTATTTT.

The chain employs TRBV7-9 and TRBJ2-7; 10 nucleotides align to TRBD1. The CDR3 has 14 residues. The V segment lost 5 bases and the J segment 7 bases; nucleotides outside the gene matches: 8. Germline V lookup: CDR1 SEHNR, CDR2 FQNEAQ (reference sequence). DNA of the CDR3: TGTGCCAGCAGCCCAAAGACAGGGGGCTGGGAGCAGTACTTC. Protein: CASSPKTGGWEQYF.

The chain combines TRBV6-2 or TRBV6-3 with TRBJ2-5; tentatively, D is TRBD2 (6 bases). V dropped 5 bases and J dropped 6 bases, with 19 bases sitting between them. Germline assignment: CDR1 MNHEY and CDR2 SVGEGT. The CDR3 spans 15 residues. CDR3: CASSPGPPGRKTQYF. The DNA for the CDR3 is TGTGCCAGCAGTCCGGGACCCCCGGGGAGGAAGACCCAGTACTTC.

The chain couples TRBV28 to TRBJ1-3, with 7 bases matching TRBD1. The V gene end was trimmed by 5 bases and the J gene end by 4 bases; junction bases not matched to a gene: 8. Germline V gene lookup returns CDR1 MDHEN and CDR2 SYDVKM. This CDR3 is built from 15 residues. The CDR3 protein is CASSTQGLRGNTIYF. CDR3 DNA sequence: TGTGCCAGCAGTACACAGGGGTTGAGAGGAAACACCATATATTTT.

This chain links TRBV2 with TRBJ1-2, with D perhaps matching TRBD1 (5 bases). Germline CDR1 reads SNHLY; CDR2 reads FYNNEI. The CDR3 spans 14 residues. Trimming removed 1 base from V and 8 bases from J, with 14 bases in between. The CDR3 bases are TGTGCCAGCAGTGAAGGGGGGGTGGTAAGCGGCTACACCTTC. Amino acids: CASSEGGVVSGYTF.

This clone has only a few counts. The chain joins TRBV5-6 to TRBJ2-3; TRBD1 aligns across 7 bases. The CDR3 is made up of 12 amino acids. Germline lookup yields CDR1 SGHDT and CDR2 YYEEEE. Trimming cost V 2 bases and J 10 bases; bases outside gene matches: 4. The CDR3 bases are TGTGCCAGCAGCTTCTTTGGGACAGCGCAGTATTTT. Encoded protein: CASSFFGTAQYF.

This chain joins TRBV18 and TRBJ1-5; D unclear. CDR3 length: 13 residues. Germline V gene lookup returns CDR1 KGHSH and CDR2 LQKENI. The ends were cut back, 2 bases at V and 5 bases at J, with 7 bases in the middle. CDR3 nucleotide sequence: TGTGCCAGCTCACCAGAGGTTGATCAGCCCCAGCATTTT. Its translation is CASSPEVDQPQHF.

The chain uses TRBV4-1 and TRBJ1-3; 7 nucleotides align to TRBD1. The germline V gene has CDR1 MGHRA and CDR2 YSYEKL. This CDR3 contains 16 residues. The V gene end was trimmed by 5 bases and the J gene end by 3 bases; junction bases not matched to a gene: 10. CDR3 bases: TGCGCCAGCAGCGAACGGGACAGTAGCCTTGGAAACACCATATATTTT. Translated, it gives CASSERDSSLGNTIYF.

The rearrangement joins TRBV5-1 to TRBJ2-5; 7 bases match TRBD2. The CDR3 sequence is 14 residues long. Germline values: CDR1 SGHRS, CDR2 YFSETQ. Trimming at V came to 1 base and at J to 3 bases, leaving 3 bases not matched to a gene. CDR3 sequence (DNA): TGCGCCAGCAGCTTGAATGCGGGGGAAGAGACCCAGTACTTC. Its translation is CASSLNAGEETQYF.

The V gene is TRBV19, the J gene TRBJ1-5, with D tentatively TRBD1 (5 bases). CDR1 is LNHDA, CDR2 SQIVND, per germline (reference sequence). V was clipped by 7 bases and J by 9 bases, with 19 bases between them. The CDR3 totals 14 residues. The DNA for the CDR3 is TGTGCCAGTACCTCCGGGGGAGTGGGTCTGCCCCAGCATTTT. It encodes CASTSGGVGLPQHF. Full variable domain (remainder filled in from reference TRBV19 and TRBJ1-5): DGGITQSPKYLFRKEGQNVTLSCEQNLNHDAMYWYRQDPGQGLRLIYYSQIVNDFQKGDIAEGYSVSREKKESFPLTVTSAQKNPTAFYLCASTSGGVGLPQHFGDGTRLSIL.

The chain combines TRBV10-3 with TRBJ2-1, with 7 bases fitting TRBD2. After removal of 7 bases from V and 6 bases from J, the junction contained 9 bases not matched to a gene. The CDR3 is made up of 14 amino acids. CDR1 ENHRY and CDR2 SYGVKD come from the germline V gene. The CDR3 sequence: CAITERGELNEQFF. The CDR3 bases are TGTGCCATCACCGAGCGGGGCGAGCTCAATGAGCAGTTCTTC.

This clone appeared a single time. The same CDR3 is also encoded by other DNA sequences in this sample. In nucleotides, the CDR3 is TGTGCCAGCAGCGTAACAGGGAACACCGGGGAGCTGTTTTTT. It codes for CASSVTGNTGELFF. The genes are TRBV9 and TRBJ2-2, with TRBD1 as a possible D gene (5 bases). The germline V gene encodes CDR1 SGDLS and CDR2 YYNGEE. This CDR3 region has 14 residues. The germline V and J ends were trimmed by 1 base and 1 base, with 5 bases remaining between them.

V gene TRBV2 combines with J gene TRBJ2-1; the match to TRBD2 covers 10 bases. The CDR3 totals 15 residues. V was clipped by 5 bases and J by 3 bases; unmatched bases: 4. CDR1 is SNHLY, CDR2 FYNNEI, per germline. The CDR3: CASSSGLAVYNEQFF. DNA for the CDR3: TGTGCCAGCAGTTCTGGACTAGCGGTCTACAATGAGCAGTTCTTC.

V usage is TRBV4-3 and J usage is TRBJ2-7; TRBD1 matches at 8 bases. Germline CDR1 LGHNA, CDR2 YSLEER. V trimming: 1 base; J trimming: 1 base; junction bases outside the gene matches: 3. CDR3 length: 15 amino acids. CDR3 coding DNA: TGCGCCAGCAGCCAAGTAGGACAGGGTTCCTACGAGCAGTACTTC. Its translation is CASSQVGQGSYEQYF.